Described below is a single TCR beta chain sequence and its context. Its antigen remains unknown. The record originates from a study of shared clonotypes between healthy human individuals. Trimming cost V 0 bases and J 3 bases, with 9 bases left between them. The germline gives CDR1 SGHRS, CDR2 YFSETQ. This CDR3 comprises 15 residues. The study's findings and limits: Apart from blood, nothing was sampled; tissue repertoires likely differ.

Method: immunoSEQ multiplex PCR; TCRdb's copy keeps in-frame clones and lacks some. Of roughly 1.4 million clones listed, 98% were seen once; the top ten hold 0.36%. This sequence originates from a man between 25 and 39 years old in good health. The chain carries TRBV5-1 and TRBJ1-4; D not resolved. The sequenced material came from naive CD4+ T cells sorted from blood. Subset reported: CD45RA+ positively selected. CDR3 loop: CASSLGGKPNEKLFF. CDR3 nucleotides: TGCGCCAGCAGCTTGGGAGGGAAGCCTAATGAAAAACTGTTTTTT.